Listed below are T cell receptor beta chains from one sample, sequenced in a study of blood T cells in healthy people across ages. One entry per CDR3 protein results from TCRdb running MiXCR on the 5' RACE reads. The table shows 650,000 to 950,000 distinct CDR3 sequences, with around 45% occurring only once. The sample was blood. Source of these receptors: a man aged 60-69 years in good health. CDR3s include the opening cysteine and the closing phenylalanine or tryptophan. A D gene is named only where the DNA matches it firmly. For some rows the clone size is stated as once, few or many, or as a class when expanded; others skip it.

j_call v_call clone_size d_call cdr3_aa cdr3_nt
TRBJ2-7 TRBV7-9 . . CASSLLVGGYNEQYF TGTGCCAGCAGCTTACTGGTTGGCGGTTACAATGAGCAGTACTTC
TRBJ1-2 TRBV6-2/TRBV6-3 . . CASRRTEAGQASNYGYTF TGTGCCAGCAGGCGAACGGAAGCAGGGCAAGCGTCTAACTATGGCTACACCTTC
TRBJ1-2 TRBV20-1 . TRBD1 CSAFLPTGNYGYTF TGCAGTGCTTTTCTACCGACAGGGAACTATGGCTACACCTTC
TRBJ2-7 TRBV10-3 . TRBD1 CAISEWGQGQNEQYF TGTGCCATCAGTGAGTGGGGACAGGGACAAAACGAGCAGTACTTC
TRBJ2-3 TRBV11-3 . . CASSAGDLRTDTQYF TGTGCCAGCAGCGCAGGGGATTTAAGGACAGATACGCAGTATTTT
TRBJ1-4 TRBV21-1 . . CACRRDRDRGPTNEKLFF TGTGCCTGCAGAAGAGACCGGGACAGGGGTCCAACTAATGAAAAACTGTTTTTT
TRBJ2-7 TRBV18 . . CASSPKGGPSYEQYF TGTGCCAGCTCACCCAAGGGCGGTCCCTCCTACGAGCAGTACTTC
TRBJ2-5 TRBV29-1 many . CSVVQGPQETQYF TGCAGCGTTGTCCAGGGTCCCCAAGAGACCCAGTACTTC
TRBJ2-5 TRBV7-9 many . CASSQRNRETQYF TGTGCCAGCAGCCAGAGGAATCGCGAGACCCAGTACTTC
TRBJ1-1 TRBV11-3 . . CASSLVAGAIMNTEAFF TGTGCCAGCAGCTTAGTGGCTGGGGCTATCATGAACACTGAAGCTTTCTTT
TRBJ2-3 TRBV2 . TRBD1 CASRGQVSSTDTQYF TGTGCCAGCAGAGGACAGGTTTCGAGCACAGATACGCAGTATTTT
TRBJ2-1 TRBV4-3 few TRBD2 CASSQDPVRGGYNEQFF TGCGCCAGCAGCCAAGATCCCGTGCGGGGGGGTTACAATGAGCAGTTCTTC
TRBJ2-7 TRBV6-2/TRBV6-3 few TRBD2 CASSYRTSGGPFAYEQYF TGTGCCAGCAGTTACCGGACTAGCGGGGGGCCATTTGCCTACGAGCAGTACTTC
TRBJ2-7 TRBV7-3 . TRBD2 CASSGETSGGDEQYF TGTGCCAGCAGCGGAGAGACTAGCGGGGGTGACGAGCAGTACTTC
TRBJ2-3 TRBV29-1 . TRBD2 CSVASSGGLTDTQYF TGCAGCGTTGCATCCAGCGGGGGGCTCACAGATACGCAGTATTTT
TRBJ2-7 TRBV12-3/TRBV12-4 few TRBD2 CASSFGGGGFNEQYF TGTGCCAGCAGTTTCGGTGGCGGGGGGTTTAACGAGCAGTACTTC
TRBJ2-3 TRBV5-1 . TRBD2 CASSEIILAGATDTQYF TGCGCCAGCAGCGAAATAATACTAGCGGGCGCCACAGATACGCAGTATTTT
TRBJ1-6 TRBV4-1 . . CASSQDPKGHSRSPLHF TGCGCCAGCAGCCAAGACCCTAAGGGACACTCCAGGTCACCCCTCCACTTT
TRBJ2-7 TRBV5-1 . . CASSITGSSYEQYF TGCGCCAGCAGCATAACAGGGAGTTCCTACGAGCAGTACTTC
TRBJ1-5 TRBV9 . . CASSPAPGNQPQHF TGTGCCAGCAGCCCAGCCCCGGGCAATCAGCCCCAGCATTTT
TRBJ1-2 TRBV6-5 . . CASSPYRATNYGYTF TGTGCCAGCAGCCCCTACAGGGCTACTAACTATGGCTACACCTTC
TRBJ2-7 TRBV7-2 few TRBD1 CASSLEARGQGRSYEQYF TGTGCCAGCAGCTTAGAGGCGCGGGGACAGGGGCGTTCCTACGAGCAGTACTTC
TRBJ2-7 TRBV6-5 . . CARSYLKTGKYEQYF TGTGCCCGCAGTTATCTGAAGACAGGAAAATACGAGCAGTACTTC
TRBJ2-7 TRBV3-1 . . CASSQWSTSYEQYF TGTGCCAGCAGCCAATGGTCCACCTCCTACGAGCAGTACTTC